This T cell receptor beta chain is from a study of monozygotic twins with inflammatory bowel disease. Of note for this clonotype: The target antigen is unknown.

General observations from the study: Variability may have been added to patient repertoires by differing immunosuppressive treatments. It was in IBD patients that TCRbeta diversity (inverse Simpson) was lower than in healthy co-twins. The results supported no single strong signal or clonotype associated with IBD.

Incorporation of UMIs carrying a 6-nucleotide sample barcode was performed by template switching. After re-calling the 5' RACE reads, TCRdb lists one entry per CDR3 protein, DNA absent. The sample spans more than 100,000 distinct CDR3 sequences; the ten largest clones claim approximately 2%. This sequence was found in a human donor with ulcerative colitis or Crohn's disease, or a healthy co-twin of an affected twin (not recorded which). The sample comprised blood.

CDR3: CASRQGTPQYGYTF. The gene calls are TRBV12-3 or TRBV12-4 and TRBJ1-2. This CDR3 is built from 14 residues.